Listed below are T cell receptor beta chains from one sample, sequenced in a study of radiotherapy plus CTLA-4 blockade in lung cancer. The data were produced by immunoSEQ multiplex PCR, yet TCRdb's version contains in-frame clones alone and is incomplete. The table has about 80,000 clones, roughly 86% seen once. This specimen consisted of peripheral blood, obtained from a patient treated with radiotherapy plus ipilimumab. Receptors originate from a human donor with non-small cell lung cancer who had a partial response to radiotherapy plus ipilimumab. Each CDR3 is given with its conserved first and last residue. A D gene is named only where the DNA matches it firmly. The size field is filled for only some rows; it gives once, few, many or a size class.

TRBD1,14,TRBV19,TRBJ1-2,NA,TGTGCCAGTAACAGGGGGTCCCAAAACTATGGCTACACCTTC,CASNRGSQNYGYTF
NA,14,TRBV28,TRBJ1-1,once,TGTGCCAGCAGTTTAGTACAGATGAACACTGAAGCTTTCTTT,CASSLVQMNTEAFF
NA,16,TRBV5-4,TRBJ2-7,NA,TGTGCCAGCAGCTTGGCCAGGGGAGTTGGGGACTACGAGCAGTACTTC,CASSLARGVGDYEQYF
TRBD1,16,TRBV18,TRBJ1-2,NA,TGTGCCAGCTCACCTTTTACAGGGGCGCCTCCCTATGGCTACACCTTC,CASSPFTGAPPYGYTF
TRBD1,15,TRBV5-1,TRBJ1-1,NA,TGCGCCAGCAGCTTGGAAGGTCAGGGGGCGTCTGAAGCTTTCTTT,CASSLEGQGASEAFF
NA,15,TRBV11-2,TRBJ1-1,NA,TGTGCCAGCAGCTCACCAACGACAGGCTCCACTGAAGCTTTCTTT,CASSSPTTGSTEAFF
TRBD2,14,TRBV19,TRBJ2-2,NA,TGTGCCAGTAGTATAGAAAGCGGGAGGGGGGAGCTGTTTTTT,CASSIESGRGELFF
NA,15,TRBV7-2,TRBJ2-1,NA,TGTGCCAGCAGCTTTGTGGGAGGAGTGAACAATGAGCAGTTCTTC,CASSFVGGVNNEQFF
NA,14,TRBV5-4,TRBJ1-2,NA,TGTGCCAGCAGCCCGGACAGCCTCTTGGGGGGCTACACCTTC,CASSPDSLLGGYTF
NA,13,TRBV6-8,TRBJ2-7,NA,TGTGCCAGCAGTGTCGGAGAGACCTACGAGCAGTACTTC,CASSVGETYEQYF
NA,13,TRBV18,TRBJ1-5,NA,TGTGCCAGCTCGGCCGACGAGGGCCAGCCCCAGCATTTT,CASSADEGQPQHF
NA,16,TRBV28,TRBJ1-1,NA,TGTGCCAGCAGTTTATACTCAGGGGCCTTGAACACTGAAGCTTTCTTT,CASSLYSGALNTEAFF
NA,12,TRBV7-6,TRBJ2-1,NA,TGTGCCAGCAGCCGCGAATACAATGAGCAGTTCTTC,CASSREYNEQFF
NA,17,TRBV5-4,TRBJ2-3,NA,TGTGCCAGCAGCTCCGTAGGGGCCGTCAGGGACACAGATACGCAGTATTTT,CASSSVGAVRDTDTQYF
NA,13,TRBV15,TRBJ1-2,NA,TGTGCCACCAGCAGAGCTAAGGGGGATGGCTACACCTTC,CATSRAKGDGYTF
TRBD1,16,TRBV6-5,TRBJ1-2,NA,TGTGCCAGCAGTTACCGCACCGGGACAGGGGTCTATGGCTACACCTTC,CASSYRTGTGVYGYTF
NA,14,TRBV7-3,TRBJ2-4,NA,TGTGCCAGCAGCTTGGGGGCTGGCAAAAACATTCAGTACTTC,CASSLGAGKNIQYF
TRBD2,17,TRBV19,TRBJ2-5,NA,TGTGCCAGTAGTATAGATCGATTGGCTAGCGGACAAGAGACCCAGTACTTC,CASSIDRLASGQETQYF
NA,13,TRBV11-2,TRBJ2-7,NA,TGTGCCAGCAGCTTAGTGGACAGCTACGAGCAGTACTTC,CASSLVDSYEQYF
NA,13,TRBV19,TRBJ2-5,NA,TGTGCCAGTAGTGCCGCAAGGGGGGAGACCCAGTACTTC,CASSAARGETQYF
NA,12,TRBV19,TRBJ1-2,NA,TGTGCCAGTAGTATGAGGCAGGGTGGCTACACCTTC,CASSMRQGGYTF
TRBD1,15,TRBV10-1,TRBJ2-7,NA,TGCGCCAGCAGTGAGGGGACAGGTGGCCCCTACGAGCAGTACTTC,CASSEGTGGPYEQYF
TRBD1,17,TRBV6-7,TRBJ2-3,NA,TGTGCCAGCAGTTACTCGAGGGACAGGACTAGCACAGATACGCAGTATTTT,CASSYSRDRTSTDTQYF
NA,13,TRBV11-2,TRBJ2-7,NA,TGTGCCAGCAGCCTGGGACTTAACTACGAGCAGTACTTC,CASSLGLNYEQYF
TRBD1,14,TRBV6-1,TRBJ1-2,few,TGTGCCAGCAGATCTATGGACAGGTCTGGCGGCTACACCTTC,CASRSMDRSGGYTF
TRBD2,15,TRBV9,TRBJ2-1,NA,TGTGCCAGCAGCGCTAGCGGGGCTACGTTCGATGAGCAGTTCTTC,CASSASGATFDEQFF
TRBD2,17,TRBV11-1,TRBJ2-5,NA,TGTGCCAGCAGCTTAGAATTGCGGGAGTGGGTCCGGGAGACCCAGTACTTC,CASSLELREWVRETQYF
NA,16,TRBV10-3,TRBJ1-1,NA,TGTGCCATCAGTGAGTCGGTTCGGGAGGAGGGCACTGAAGCTTTCTTT,CAISESVREEGTEAFF
NA,11,TRBV6-6,TRBJ2-3,NA,TGTGCCAGCGGGACTGCCAATACGCAGTATTTT,CASGTANTQYF
NA,13,TRBV28,TRBJ1-5,NA,TGTGCCACCTCGGGGAGGGTCCTTCGGGCCCAGCATTTT,CATSGRVLRAQHF
NA,16,TRBV6-6,TRBJ2-2,NA,TGTGCCAGCATATCCGGGAGCGTCTTGTACACCGGGGAGCTGTTTTTT,CASISGSVLYTGELFF
NA,14,TRBV9,TRBJ1-2,NA,TGTGCCAGCAGCCGGGACAATATTAACTATGGCTACACCTTC,CASSRDNINYGYTF
TRBD2,15,TRBV6-6,TRBJ2-5,NA,TGTGCCAGCAGTTGGGAGGGGCGGGGGGAGAAGACCCAGTACTTC,CASSWEGRGEKTQYF